The source of this T cell receptor (beta chain) is a study of T cell responses to AZD1222 COVID-19 vaccine. General observations from the study: Repertoire collection took place solely once the T cell response had peaked.

Sequencing was performed with immunoSEQ multiplex PCR; in TCRdb, only in-frame clones are kept and a portion is missing. This repertoire shows over 150,000 clones, approximately 93% found once; its top ten account for 1%. The CDR3 totals 14 residues. CDR1 and CDR2 from the germline V gene are ENHRY and SYGVKD. V shed 5 bases and J 10 bases; nucleotides not matched to a gene: 11. A remark on this clone: Its antigen is not known.

The sequenced sample was peripheral blood, obtained 28 days after the second AZD1222 dose. The rearrangement joins TRBV10-3 to TRBJ1-5, with 7 nucleotides matching TRBD1. This sequence originates from an adult who received the AZD1222 COVID-19 vaccine. The CDR3 reads CAISRQGTPHPQHF. The CDR3 nucleotides are TGTGCCATCAGTCGACAGGGCACCCCTCACCCCCAGCATTTT.